The 26 T cell receptor beta chains given below trace back to one sample, sequenced in a study of T-cell memory formation after mild COVID-19. TCRdb reanalysed the 5' RACE reads using MiXCR and keeps one entry per CDR3 protein. The repertoire holds around 300,000 distinct CDR3 sequences, roughly 8% seen once, with approximately 23% in the top ten. What was sequenced was PBMCs or a T cell subset sorted from them (not recorded which). These receptors came from a young man who had mild COVID-19 (a few samples of this study predate the infection). Cell type and time point are not known.

This clonotype showed up many times. The rearrangement joins TRBV5-6 to TRBJ1-6; 11 bases align to TRBD1. This CDR3 contains 15 residues. Germline V gene sequence: CDR1 SGHDT, CDR2 YYEEEE. V dropped 7 bases and J dropped 0; count of bases not matched to a gene: 0. CDR3 protein: CASGTGGSYNSPLHF. The CDR3 DNA reads TGTGCCAGCGGGACAGGGGGCTCCTATAATTCACCCCTCCACTTT. Based on the CDR3 plus reference TRBV5-6 and TRBJ1-6, the full variable domain is DAGVTQSPTHLIKTRGQQVTLRCSPKSGHDTVSWYQQALGQGPQFIFQYYEEEERQRGNFPDRFSGHQFPNYSSELNVNALLLGDSALYLCASGTGGSYNSPLHFGNGTRLTVT.

The genes are TRBV13 and TRBJ1-3; tentatively, D is TRBD1 (6 bases). The germline V gene encodes CDR1 PRHDT and CDR2 FYEKMQ (reference sequence). V lost 5 bases and J 0 bases, leaving 14 bases between the germline ends. The CDR3 is 16 amino acids. CDR3 in DNA: TGTGCCAGCAGCGCGCGTAGCAGGGGCTCTGGAAACACCATATATTTT. Its protein is CASSARSRGSGNTIYF.

This clonotype was observed many times. The V and J genes are TRBV5-1 and TRBJ2-3; D is unresolved. From germline, CDR1 is SGHRS and CDR2 YFSETQ. V lost 4 bases, J lost 2 bases, and 11 bases lay in between. CDR3 size: 14 residues. The chain's CDR3 is CASSGNPHTDTQYF. As DNA, the CDR3 is TGCGCCAGCAGCGGCAACCCCCACACAGATACGCAGTATTTT. The whole variable domain, remainder taken from reference TRBV5-1 and TRBJ2-3, is KAGVTQTPRYLIKTRGQQVTLSCSPISGHRSVSWYQQTPGQGLQFLFEYFSETQRNKGNFPGRFSGRQFSNSRSEMNVSTLELGDSALYLCASSGNPHTDTQYFGPGTRLTVL.

This clonotype was recorded a few times. This rearrangement joins TRBV12-3 or TRBV12-4 to TRBJ2-7; 9 bases are a match to TRBD2. The CDR3 loop spans 14 amino acids. With 3 bases clipped from V and 3 bases from J, the junction kept 3 bases outside the gene matches. CDR3 in DNA: TGTGCCAGCAGTTTCGGCGGGGGGGACTACGAGCAGTACGTC. Encoded protein: CASSFGGGDYEQYV.

This clonotype was counted only a few times. The V gene is TRBV20-1, the J gene TRBJ2-3; the match to TRBD2 covers 10 bases. Germline V gene lookup returns CDR1 DFQATT and CDR2 SNEGSKA (reference sequence). This CDR3 contains 14 residues. V shed 6 bases and J 4 bases; nucleotides not matched to a gene: 7. DNA for the CDR3: TGCAGTGCCAAGCGGGGGGGCCCAGCAGATACGCAGTATTTT. This translates into CSAKRGGPADTQYF.

This clonotype was recorded at least ten times. V usage is TRBV6-1 and J usage is TRBJ1-5; TRBD1 is a possible D gene (6 bases). The CDR3 totals 14 residues. V was trimmed by 6 bases and J by 7 bases, leaving 16 bases between them. Germline loops: CDR1 MNHNS, CDR2 SASEGT. The CDR3 loop is CASRGGGSWQPQHF. The CDR3 nucleotides read TGTGCCAGCAGAGGGGGGGGGTCGTGGCAGCCCCAGCATTTT.

CDR3 region: CASTRQPGRTDTQYF. The CDR3 coding sequence is TGTGCCAGCACCCGGCAGCCCGGCAGGACAGATACGCAGTATTTT. The J gene is TRBJ2-3, the V gene TRBV5-5; no reliable D call. Germline V lookup: CDR1 SGHKS, CDR2 YYEKEE (reference sequence). The V and J ends lost 6 bases and 3 bases respectively, with 17 bases between them. CDR3 length: 15 amino acids.

This clonotype was detected only a few times. The CDR3 DNA reads as TGTGCCTGCGGCCCGGGACCTAACACCGGGGAGCTGTTTTTT. This gives the protein CACGPGPNTGELFF. This sequence joins TRBV30 and TRBJ2-2; the D gene could be TRBD1 or TRBD2 (5 bases each). Looked up from germline, CDR1 is GTSNPN and CDR2 is SVGIG (reference sequence). The V gene lost 6 bases and the J gene lost 2 bases, with 13 bases spanning the gap. The CDR3 spans 14 residues.

The chain is built from TRBV5-1 and TRBJ2-1, with D unclear. This CDR3 comprises 15 residues. V gave up 7 bases and J gave up 0 bases, with 14 bases separating them. Germline lookup yields CDR1 SGHRS and CDR2 YFSETQ. For the CDR3, the DNA is TGCGCCAGCGTGGGTGGGCTGAGCTCCTACAATGAGCAGTTCTTC. Protein product: CASVGGLSSYNEQFF.

About this clonotype: A read error may produce the germline difference seen at one junction end. The chain has TRBV3-1 and TRBJ1-6, with a tentative D call TRBD1 (6 bases). CDR1 and CDR2 from the germline V gene are LGHDT and YNNKEL (reference sequence). CDR3 length equals 17 residues. CDR3 sequence reads: CAGSPRQADSYNSPLHF. CDR3 DNA sequence: TGTGCCGGCAGTCCTCGACAGGCCGACTCCTATAATTCACCCCTCCACTTT.

V gene TRBV4-1 combines with J gene TRBJ2-3; D gene ambiguous. The length of the CDR3 is 12 residues. Germline assignment: CDR1 MGHRA and CDR2 YSYEKL. The V end lost 0 bases, the J end lost 7 bases, and 5 bases lay between the germline ends. The CDR3 reads CASSQESHTQYF. The CDR3 nucleotides read TGCGCCAGCAGCCAAGAGTCTCATACGCAGTATTTT.

The table lists this clonotype with a few counts. CDR3 sequence: CSVGDGWPPQHF. CDR3 DNA sequence: TGCAGCGTTGGCGATGGGTGGCCGCCCCAGCATTTT. The chain couples TRBV29-1 to TRBJ1-5, with D unresolved. The CDR3 is made up of 12 amino acids. CDR1 is SQVTM and CDR2 is ANQGSEA in the germline V gene. Trimming pared 4 bases from V and 9 bases from J, leaving 13 bases between.

The genes are TRBV10-3 and TRBJ2-3, with no clear D. Trimming removed 10 bases at V and 5 bases at J, with 16 bases between. The CDR3 spans 13 residues. Germline values: CDR1 ENHRY, CDR2 SYGVKD. CDR3 in DNA: TGTGCCAGACGTATGGACCCGTTAGATACGCAGTATTTT. Translated, it gives CARRMDPLDTQYF.

This clonotype occurred a few times. V and J are TRBV9 and TRBJ2-1; tentative D call: TRBD2 (5 bases). V lost 0 bases to trimming and J lost 6 bases, with 10 bases between them. The V gene's germline CDR1 is SGDLS and CDR2 YYNGEE. The CDR3 is 14 residues long. CDR3 protein: CASSVASLRNEQFF. The CDR3 nucleotides read TGTGCCAGCAGCGTAGCTAGCCTCCGCAATGAGCAGTTCTTC. The whole variable domain, remainder taken from reference TRBV9 and TRBJ2-1, is DSGVTQTPKHLITATGQRVTLRCSPRSGDLSVYWYQQSLDQGLQFLIQYYNGEERAKGNILERFSAQQFPDLHSELNLSSLELGDSALYFCASSVASLRNEQFFGPGTRLTVL.

This clonotype was counted many times. This chain connects TRBV5-6 to TRBJ2-3, with D possibly TRBD2 on 5 matching bases. The V and J ends lost 0 bases and 0 bases respectively, with 11 bases between them. CDR1 and CDR2 (germline): SGHDT, YYEEEE. The length of the CDR3 is 16 residues. The CDR3 region has the DNA TGTGCCAGCAGCTTGGTTGCGGGCGTTAGCACAGATACGCAGTATTTT. As protein: CASSLVAGVSTDTQYF.

The V call is TRBV6-2 or TRBV6-3, the J call TRBJ2-3; 7 bases map to TRBD1. V lost 5 bases, J lost 6 bases, and 11 bases stayed unmatched. Germline loops: CDR1 MNHEY, CDR2 SVGEGT. The CDR3 totals 15 residues. CDR3 sequence reads: CASSQTETGRDTQYF. CDR3 bases: TGTGCCAGCAGTCAGACTGAGACAGGGCGGGATACGCAGTATTTT.

This clonotype was counted only a few times. This rearrangement joins TRBV24-1 to TRBJ2-2; perhaps D is TRBD1 or TRBD2 (5 bases each). Germline values: CDR1 KGHDR, CDR2 SFDVKD. With 3 bases removed from V and 6 bases from J, the gap between germline ends came to 13 bases. This CDR3 comprises 15 residues. This CDR3 is CATSDKGTGPGELFF. DNA for the CDR3: TGTGCCACCAGTGATAAGGGGACGGGACCCGGGGAGCTGTTTTTT.

This clonotype showed up just a few times. The chain recombines TRBV7-2 with TRBJ1-6; D is ambiguous. The CDR3 extends over 15 amino acids. Germline CDR1 SGHTA, CDR2 FQGNSA. V was clipped by 3 bases and J by 0 bases, with 6 bases between them. This CDR3 is CASSFGRSYNSPLHF. In nucleotides, the CDR3 is TGTGCCAGCAGCTTCGGTCGCTCCTATAATTCACCCCTCCACTTT.

This clonotype was detected only a few times. The rearrangement links TRBV7-9 to TRBJ2-5; TRBD2 aligns across 7 bases. Per the germline V gene, CDR1 is SEHNR and CDR2 is FQNEAQ (reference sequence). The CDR3 extends over 14 amino acids. The J segment lost 4 bases and the V segment lost 5 bases, leaving 7 bases of the junction unmatched. CDR3: CASSPWEGGETQYF. The CDR3 DNA reads TGTGCCAGCAGCCCCTGGGAGGGTGGAGAGACCCAGTACTTC.

The CDR3 DNA follows: TGTGCCAGCAGCTTAAGGGTACCCCCTTATACTGAAGCTTTCTTT. It codes for CASSLRVPPYTEAFF. The chain has TRBV7-8 and TRBJ1-1; D is unclear. Germline V gene sequence: CDR1 SGHVS, CDR2 FQNEAQ. The CDR3 is 15 residues long. V was clipped by 2 bases and J by 5 bases, with 15 bases between them.

This clonotype was seen only a few times. The V gene is TRBV7-2, the J gene TRBJ2-3; D ambiguous. Germline CDR1 is SGHTA and CDR2 is FQGNSA. V was cut by 5 bases and J by 6 bases, with 9 bases left in between. The CDR3 has 12 amino acids. The CDR3 protein is CASSPYSDTQYF. The CDR3 nucleotides read TGTGCCAGCAGCCCCTACTCGGATACGCAGTATTTT. Complete variable domain (other parts from reference TRBV7-2 and TRBJ2-3): GAGVSQSPSNKVTEKGKDVELRCDPISGHTALYWYRQSLGQGLEFLIYFQGNSAPDKSGLPSDRFSAERTGGSVSTLTIQRTQQEDSAVYLCASSPYSDTQYFGPGTRLTVL.

Here the CDR3 reads CASSLGGGDRETQYF. The CDR3 nucleotides are TGCGCCAGCAGCTTGGGAGGGGGTGATCGAGAGACCCAGTACTTC. V usage is TRBV5-1 and J usage is TRBJ2-5; TRBD1 is a possible D gene (6 bases). V was cut by 0 bases and J by 4 bases, with 13 bases left in between. The CDR3 consists of 15 residues. Germline CDR1 SGHRS, CDR2 YFSETQ.

The chain uses TRBV25-1 and TRBJ1-2; tentative D call: TRBD1 (6 bases). Trimming stripped 4 bases from V and 7 bases from J, with 13 bases between. Germline V CDR1 and CDR2: MGHDK, SYGVNS. This CDR3 contains 13 residues. The CDR3 loop is CASSGHGGGGYTF. The CDR3 DNA sequence: TGTGCCAGCAGTGGCCACGGGGGCGGTGGCTACACCTTC.

Regarding this clonotype: Being one base from a much bigger clone, this may be a read error. CDR3 sequence: CASSFGQGDQPQHF. CDR3 coding DNA: TGTGCCAGCAGCTTCGGACAGGGGGATCAGCCCCAGCATTTT. The chain carries TRBV11-2 and TRBJ1-5; 10 nucleotides agree with TRBD1. The junction had 1 base not matched to a gene; V was cut back by 3 bases and J by 5 bases. CDR3 length: 14 amino acids. Germline-derived CDR1 and CDR2 are SGHAT and FQNNGV.

This clonotype was counted between two and nine times. This rearrangement joins TRBV27 to TRBJ2-2; D might be TRBD2 (7 bases). The V end lost 7 bases, the J end lost 3 bases, and 18 bases lay between the germline ends. Germline-derived CDR1 and CDR2 are MNHEY and SMNVEV (reference sequence). The CDR3 has 16 amino acids. This chain's CDR3 is CASTSGGRLDTGELFF. CDR3 bases: TGTGCCAGCACATCGGGGGGCAGACTGGACACCGGGGAGCTGTTTTTT.

The V and J genes are TRBV5-4 and TRBJ1-1; TRBD1 might be the D (6 bases). The V gene lost 3 bases and the J gene lost 7 bases, with 22 bases spanning the gap. From germline, CDR1 is SGHNT and CDR2 YYREEE (reference sequence). The CDR3 consists of 16 residues. The CDR3 is CASSSGLRTAEIEAFF. The CDR3 nucleotides read TGTGCCAGCAGCTCTGGACTTCGGACAGCTGAGATTGAAGCTTTCTTT.